The 10 T cell receptor beta chains reported below all come from one sample, sequenced in a study of metastatic and nonmetastatic thyroid tumors. TCRdb re-called the PCR reads via MiXCR. The sample includes about 25,000 clones, approximately 19% of them seen just once. There were no patients who had received any treatment before thyroid surgery. The sequenced material came from blood. Source of these receptors: a male donor with papillary thyroid cancer or a benign thyroid nodule (not recorded which). Some clones in this sample may be carry-over from other donors' samples.

This clone was counted many times. The rearrangement links TRBV11-1 to TRBJ2-5; 7 bases line up with TRBD2. The germline gives CDR1 SGHAT, CDR2 FQDESV (reference sequence). The length of the CDR3 is 16 residues. Unmatched junction bases numbered 10, after V lost 1 base and J lost 5 bases. This CDR3 is CASSLGRDLAVETQYF. The CDR3 bases are TGTGCCAGCAGCTTAGGCAGGGACCTAGCGGTGGAGACCCAGTACTTC.

The J gene is TRBJ1-2, the V gene TRBV6-1; the D is unclear. The V end lost 8 bases, the J end lost 2 bases, and 12 bases lay between the germline ends. CDR1 is MNHNS and CDR2 is SASEGT in the germline V gene. The CDR3 covers 13 residues. CDR3: CASGPGPNYGYTF. The CDR3 region has the DNA TGTGCCAGCGGTCCGGGCCCCAACTATGGCTACACCTTC.

This clone was picked up many times. The chain couples TRBV28 to TRBJ1-5, with D tentatively TRBD1 (5 bases). The CDR3 totals 15 residues. Trimming took 8 bases from V and 3 from J, leaving 17 bases between them. The germline gives CDR1 MDHEN, CDR2 SYDVKM. CDR3 residues: CASLPIRGHNQPQHF. For the CDR3, the DNA is TGTGCCAGCCTACCCATCCGGGGCCACAATCAGCCCCAGCATTTT.

In this sample, this clone turned up many times. V is TRBV7-9 and J is TRBJ1-4; no firm D call. Germline V CDR1 and CDR2: SEHNR, FQNEAQ (reference sequence). Deletions cut 5 bases from V and 3 bases from J, with 13 bases between. This CDR3 region has 15 residues. CDR3 loop: CASSLEAGANEKLFF. CDR3 in DNA: TGTGCCAGCAGCCTGGAAGCTGGGGCTAATGAAAAACTGTTTTTT.

The chain carries TRBV6-1 and TRBJ1-6; the match to TRBD1 covers 7 bases. V was pared by 6 bases and J by 7 bases, with 3 bases of the junction left unmatched. The germline CDR1 and CDR2 sequences are MNHNS and SASEGT. This CDR3 contains 13 residues. The CDR3 nucleotides read TGTGCCAGCAGCGACAGGGTGAATTCACCCCTCCACTTT. Translation: CASSDRVNSPLHF.

On this clone itself: Germline is not matched at one junction end, which may reflect a read error. V usage is TRBV28 and J usage is TRBJ1-1; tentatively, D is TRBD1 (5 bases). This CDR3 has 14 residues. CDR1 and CDR2 from the germline V gene are MDHEN and SYDVKM. CDR3 coding DNA: TGTGCCAGCAGTCCCGTGGGGTTGGACACTGACGCTTTCTTT. Its protein product is CASSPVGLDTDAFF. Using reference TRBV28 and TRBJ1-1 for the parts outside the CDR3, the full variable domain is DVKVTQSSRYLVKRTGEKVFLECVQDMDHENMFWYRQDPGLGLRLIYFSYDVKMKEKGDIPEGYSVSREKKERFSLILESASTNQTSMYLCASSPVGLDTDAFFGQGTRLTVV.

Within the sample, this clone is medium-sized (0.01 to 0.1%). J is TRBJ1-2 and V is TRBV19; D is uncertain. With 4 bases removed from V and 2 bases from J, the gap between germline ends came to 11 bases. This CDR3 region has 14 residues. Germline values: CDR1 LNHDA, CDR2 SQIVND (reference sequence). Here the CDR3 reads CASSTVPSNYGYTF. DNA for the CDR3: TGTGCCAGTAGTACCGTCCCATCCAACTATGGCTACACCTTC. Using reference TRBV19 and TRBJ1-2 for the parts outside the CDR3, the full variable domain is DGGITQSPKYLFRKEGQNVTLSCEQNLNHDAMYWYRQDPGQGLRLIYYSQIVNDFQKGDIAEGYSVSREKKESFPLTVTSAQKNPTAFYLCASSTVPSNYGYTFGSGTRLTVV.

This clone came up a few times. The chain combines TRBV12-3 or TRBV12-4 with TRBJ1-2; D perhaps matches TRBD1 (6 bases). The V end lost 6 bases, the J end lost 12 bases, and 14 bases lay between the germline ends. The CDR3 contains 11 residues. This chain's CDR3 is CASSRGTSHTF. CDR3 nucleotides: TGTGCCAGCAGCCGCGGGACATCCCACACCTTC.

This clone appeared many times. A much bigger clone sits one base away, suggesting this may be a read error. The genes are TRBV20-1 and TRBJ2-6, with D perhaps matching TRBD1 or TRBD2 (5 bases each). Germline lookup yields CDR1 DFQATT and CDR2 SNEGSKA (reference sequence). V gave up 1 base and J gave up 4 bases, with 14 bases separating them. The CDR3 has 16 amino acids. CDR3 coding DNA: TGCAGTGCTAGAGGGACGGGACGAAAGGGGGCCAACGTCCTGACTTTC. It yields the protein CSARGTGRKGANVLTF.

This clone has ten or more counts. The CDR3 nucleotides read TGCAGCGTGCTCCGGCCGGGGGTGGAGACCCAGTACTTC. Protein product: CSVLRPGVETQYF. The chain links TRBV29-1 to TRBJ2-5, with D perhaps matching TRBD2 (6 bases). This CDR3 has 13 residues. Germline V lookup: CDR1 SQVTM, CDR2 ANQGSEA. With 6 bases removed from V and 5 bases from J, the gap between germline ends came to 16 bases.